This TCR beta chain was captured in a study of blood T cell repertoires in COVID-19. Overall study context: Sites across the United States, Italy and Spain contributed samples from acute and convalescent COVID-19. T cells, B-cell-depleted T cells, or PBMCs supplied cDNA or gDNA.

Original methodology: Amplification from reference gene primers served as the basis for estimated nucleated cell counts. Assay: immunoSEQ multiplex PCR; the TCRdb copy retains only in-frame clones and omits some. Clonal size and the V and J genes are those of that table, whereas D and trimming came from the DNA. The table records approximately 100,000 clones, approximately 81% of them present only once. Germline-derived CDR1 and CDR2 are SGHVS and FQNEAQ. The CDR3 sequence is 14 residues long. The V and J ends lost 1 base and 4 bases respectively, with 10 bases between them. The gene calls are TRBV7-8 and TRBJ2-5, with D possibly matching TRBD1 (6 bases). Sequenced sample: peripheral blood. This TCR was sampled from an elderly man with acute or convalescent COVID-19. CDR3 sequence: CASSLGFRGETQYF. The CDR3 DNA reads TGTGCCAGCAGCTTAGGATTCAGGGGAGAGACCCAGTACTTC.